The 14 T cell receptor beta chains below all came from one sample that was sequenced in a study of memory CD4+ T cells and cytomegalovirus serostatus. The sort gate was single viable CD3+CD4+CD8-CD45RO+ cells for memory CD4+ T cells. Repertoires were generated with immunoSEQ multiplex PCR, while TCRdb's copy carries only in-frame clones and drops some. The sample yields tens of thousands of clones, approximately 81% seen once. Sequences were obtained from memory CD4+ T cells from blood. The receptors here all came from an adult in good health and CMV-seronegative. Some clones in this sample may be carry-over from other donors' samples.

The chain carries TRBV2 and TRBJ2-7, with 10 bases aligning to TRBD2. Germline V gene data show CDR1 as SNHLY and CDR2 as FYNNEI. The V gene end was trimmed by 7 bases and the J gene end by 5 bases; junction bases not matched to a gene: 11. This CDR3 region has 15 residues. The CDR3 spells CASNDPLAGVHEQYF. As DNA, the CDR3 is TGTGCCAGCAACGACCCCCTAGCGGGAGTGCACGAGCAGTACTTC.

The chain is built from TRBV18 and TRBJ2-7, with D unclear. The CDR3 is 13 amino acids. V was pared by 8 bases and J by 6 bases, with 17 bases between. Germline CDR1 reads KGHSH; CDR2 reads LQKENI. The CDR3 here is CASTVPPGFEQYF. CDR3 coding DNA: TGTGCCAGCACCGTTCCACCGGGCTTCGAGCAGTACTTC.

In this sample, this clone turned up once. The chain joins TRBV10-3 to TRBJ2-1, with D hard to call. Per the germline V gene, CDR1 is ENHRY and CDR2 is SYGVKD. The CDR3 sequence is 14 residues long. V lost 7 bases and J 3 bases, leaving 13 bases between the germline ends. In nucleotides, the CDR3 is TGTGCCATCAAATCCGGCGGAAGCTACAATGAGCAGTTCTTC. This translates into CAIKSGGSYNEQFF.

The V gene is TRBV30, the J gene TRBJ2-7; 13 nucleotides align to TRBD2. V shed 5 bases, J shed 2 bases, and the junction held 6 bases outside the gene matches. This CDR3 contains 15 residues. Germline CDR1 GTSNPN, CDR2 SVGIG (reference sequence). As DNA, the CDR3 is TGTGCCTGGGCCCGGGGACTAGCGGGACCCTACGAGCAGTACTTC. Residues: CAWARGLAGPYEQYF.

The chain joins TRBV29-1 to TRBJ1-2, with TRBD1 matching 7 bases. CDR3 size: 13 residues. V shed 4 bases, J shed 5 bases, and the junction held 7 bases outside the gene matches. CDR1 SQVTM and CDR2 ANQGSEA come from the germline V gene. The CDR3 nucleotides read TGCAGCGTTGGGAATGACAGGGCTTATGGCTACACCTTC. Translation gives CSVGNDRAYGYTF.

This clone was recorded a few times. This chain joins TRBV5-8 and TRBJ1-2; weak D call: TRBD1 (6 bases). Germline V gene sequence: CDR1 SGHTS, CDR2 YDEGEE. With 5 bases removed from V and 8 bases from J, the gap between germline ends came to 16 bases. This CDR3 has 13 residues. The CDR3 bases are TGTGCCAGCAGTTTGACAGGAAGGGACGGCTACACCTTC. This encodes CASSLTGRDGYTF.

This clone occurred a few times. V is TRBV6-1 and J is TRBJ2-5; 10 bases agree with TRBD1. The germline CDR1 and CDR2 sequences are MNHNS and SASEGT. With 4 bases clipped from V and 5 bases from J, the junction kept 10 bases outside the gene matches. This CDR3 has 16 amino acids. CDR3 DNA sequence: TGTGCCAGCAGTGTCTCGGGACAGGGGCGGTGGGAGACCCAGTACTTC. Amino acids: CASSVSGQGRWETQYF.

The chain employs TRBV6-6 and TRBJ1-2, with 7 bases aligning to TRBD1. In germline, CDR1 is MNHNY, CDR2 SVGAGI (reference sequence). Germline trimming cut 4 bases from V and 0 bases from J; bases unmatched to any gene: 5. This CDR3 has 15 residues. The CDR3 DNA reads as TGTGCCAGCAGTTCCCCCGACAGGGCTAACTATGGCTACACCTTC. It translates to CASSSPDRANYGYTF.

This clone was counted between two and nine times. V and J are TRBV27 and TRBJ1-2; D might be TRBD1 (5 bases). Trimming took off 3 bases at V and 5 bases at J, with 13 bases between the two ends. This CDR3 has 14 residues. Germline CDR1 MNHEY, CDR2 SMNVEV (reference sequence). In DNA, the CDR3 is TGTGCCAGCAGTTTGCAGGGTGGACGGTATGGCTACACCTTC. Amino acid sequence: CASSLQGGRYGYTF.

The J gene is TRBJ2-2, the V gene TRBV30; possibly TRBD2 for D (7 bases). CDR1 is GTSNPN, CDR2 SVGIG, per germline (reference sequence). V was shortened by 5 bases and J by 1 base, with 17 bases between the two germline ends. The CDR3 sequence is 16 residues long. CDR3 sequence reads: CAWGGGGIGNTGELFF. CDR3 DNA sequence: TGTGCCTGGGGAGGGGGGGGAATAGGGAACACCGGGGAGCTGTTTTTT.

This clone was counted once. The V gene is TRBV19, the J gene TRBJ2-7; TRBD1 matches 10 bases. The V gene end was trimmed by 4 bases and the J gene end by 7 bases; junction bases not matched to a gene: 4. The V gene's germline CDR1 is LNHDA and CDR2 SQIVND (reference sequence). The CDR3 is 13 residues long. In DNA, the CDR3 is TGTGCCAGTAGTAAGCCGGGACAGGGGGAGCAGTACTTC. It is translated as CASSKPGQGEQYF. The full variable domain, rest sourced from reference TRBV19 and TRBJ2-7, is DGGITQSPKYLFRKEGQNVTLSCEQNLNHDAMYWYRQDPGQGLRLIYYSQIVNDFQKGDIAEGYSVSREKKESFPLTVTSAQKNPTAFYLCASSKPGQGEQYFGPGTRLTVT.

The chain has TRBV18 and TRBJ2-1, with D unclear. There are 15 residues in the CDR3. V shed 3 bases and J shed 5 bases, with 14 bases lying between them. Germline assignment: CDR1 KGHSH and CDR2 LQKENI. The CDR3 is CASSPRQDHNNEQFF. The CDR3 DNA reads TGTGCCAGCTCACCGAGGCAGGACCACAACAATGAGCAGTTCTTC.

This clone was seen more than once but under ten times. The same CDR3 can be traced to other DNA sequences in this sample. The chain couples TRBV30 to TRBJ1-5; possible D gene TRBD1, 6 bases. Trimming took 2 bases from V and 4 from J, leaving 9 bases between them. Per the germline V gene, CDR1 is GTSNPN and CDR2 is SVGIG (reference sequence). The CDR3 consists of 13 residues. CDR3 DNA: TGTGCCTGGAGTCTAGGGGGAAATCAGCCCCAGCATTTT. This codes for CAWSLGGNQPQHF.

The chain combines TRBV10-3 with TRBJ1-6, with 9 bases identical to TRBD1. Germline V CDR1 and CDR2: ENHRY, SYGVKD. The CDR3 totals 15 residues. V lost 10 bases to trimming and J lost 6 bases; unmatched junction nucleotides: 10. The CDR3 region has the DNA TGTGCCACGGGAACAGGGGGCGTCCCTAATTCACCCCTCCACTTT. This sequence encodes CATGTGGVPNSPLHF.